This T cell receptor (beta chain) was retrieved from a study of response to subunit inactivated influenza vaccine. This clonotype was seen many times. TCRdb re-called the RT-PCR reads through MiXCR, storing one row per CDR3 protein. Seen here are hundreds of thousands of distinct CDR3 sequences, around 20% observed once, and the top ten hold 9.5% to 13%. The TCR comes from a man aged 45-65 years who received an inactivated influenza vaccine. Source: PBMCs from blood, taken roughly 5 days after vaccination.

CDR3 amino acids: CSASKPSSYNEQFF. CDR3 in DNA: TGCAGTGCTAGTAAACCGAGCTCCTACAATGAGCAGTTCTTC. The chain carries TRBV20-1 and TRBJ2-1, with D unclear. V lost 3 bases to trimming and J lost 0 bases, with 9 bases between them. The CDR3 runs to 14 residues. Per the germline V gene, CDR1 is DFQATT and CDR2 is SNEGSKA (reference sequence).